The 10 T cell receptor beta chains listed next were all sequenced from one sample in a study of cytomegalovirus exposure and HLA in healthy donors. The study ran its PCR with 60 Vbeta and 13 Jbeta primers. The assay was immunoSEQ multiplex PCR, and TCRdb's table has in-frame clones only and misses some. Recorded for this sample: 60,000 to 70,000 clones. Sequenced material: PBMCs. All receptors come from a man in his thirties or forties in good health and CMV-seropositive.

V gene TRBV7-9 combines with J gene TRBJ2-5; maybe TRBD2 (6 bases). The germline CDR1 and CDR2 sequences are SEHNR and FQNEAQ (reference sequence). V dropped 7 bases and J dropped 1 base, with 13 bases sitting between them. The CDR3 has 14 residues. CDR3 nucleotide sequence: TGTGCCAGCACCCGACTGACTAGCCAAGAGACCCAGTACTTC. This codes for CASTRLTSQETQYF.

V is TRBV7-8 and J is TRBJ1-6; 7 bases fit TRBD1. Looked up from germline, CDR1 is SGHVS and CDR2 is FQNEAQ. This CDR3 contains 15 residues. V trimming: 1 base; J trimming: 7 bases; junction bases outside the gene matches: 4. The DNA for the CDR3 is TGTGCCAGCAGCTTAGATGGACAGGCAAATTCACCCCTCCACTTT. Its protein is CASSLDGQANSPLHF.

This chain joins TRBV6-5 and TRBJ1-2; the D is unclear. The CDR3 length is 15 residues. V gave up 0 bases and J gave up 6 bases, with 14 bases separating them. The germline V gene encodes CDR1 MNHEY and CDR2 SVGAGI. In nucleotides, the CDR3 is TGTGCCAGCAGTTACTCGTTACGGGTAGTCGATGGCTACACCTTC. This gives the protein CASSYSLRVVDGYTF.

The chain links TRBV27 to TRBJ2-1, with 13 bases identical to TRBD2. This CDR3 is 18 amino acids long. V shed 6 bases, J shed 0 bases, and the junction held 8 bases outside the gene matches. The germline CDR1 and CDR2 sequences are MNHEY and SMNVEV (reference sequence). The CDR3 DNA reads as TGTGCCAGCAGGGCTGGGACTAGCGGGATCATCTCCTACAATGAGCAGTTCTTC. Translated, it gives CASRAGTSGIISYNEQFF.

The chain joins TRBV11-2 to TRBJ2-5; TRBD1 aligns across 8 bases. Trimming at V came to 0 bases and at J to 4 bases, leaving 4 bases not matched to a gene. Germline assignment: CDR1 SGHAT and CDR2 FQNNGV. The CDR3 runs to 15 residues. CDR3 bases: TGTGCCAGCAGCTTAGAGAGGACAGGGAGAGAGACCCAGTACTTC. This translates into CASSLERTGRETQYF.

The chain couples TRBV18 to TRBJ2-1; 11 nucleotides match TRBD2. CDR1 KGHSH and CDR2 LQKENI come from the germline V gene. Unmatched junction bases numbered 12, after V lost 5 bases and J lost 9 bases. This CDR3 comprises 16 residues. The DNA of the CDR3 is TGTGCCAGCTCAAAGGCGGGGCTAGCGGGAGGAGGTGAGCAGTTCTTC. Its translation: CASSKAGLAGGGEQFF.

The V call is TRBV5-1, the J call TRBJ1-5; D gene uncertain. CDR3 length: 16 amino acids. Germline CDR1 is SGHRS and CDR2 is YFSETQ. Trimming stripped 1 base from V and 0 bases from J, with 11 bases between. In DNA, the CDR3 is TGCGCCAGCAGCTTGATCCCGGACTATAGCAATCAGCCCCAGCATTTT. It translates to CASSLIPDYSNQPQHF.

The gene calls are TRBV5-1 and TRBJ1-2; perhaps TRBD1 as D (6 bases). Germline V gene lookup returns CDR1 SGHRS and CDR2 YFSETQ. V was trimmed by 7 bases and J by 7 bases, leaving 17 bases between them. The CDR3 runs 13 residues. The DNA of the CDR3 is TGCGCCAGCCACGAGGGACATCCTGGTGGCTACACCTTC. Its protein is CASHEGHPGGYTF.

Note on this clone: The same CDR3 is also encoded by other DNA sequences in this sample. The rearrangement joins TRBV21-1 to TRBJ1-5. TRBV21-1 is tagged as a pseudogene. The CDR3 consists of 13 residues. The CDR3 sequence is CASSKERVQPQHF. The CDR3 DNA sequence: TGTGCCAGCAGCAAAGAACGGGTACAGCCCCAGCATTTT.

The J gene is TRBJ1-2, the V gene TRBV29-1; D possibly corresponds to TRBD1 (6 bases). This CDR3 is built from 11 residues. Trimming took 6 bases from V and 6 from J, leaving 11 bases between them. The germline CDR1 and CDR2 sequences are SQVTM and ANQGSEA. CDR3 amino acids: CSVVGANGYTF. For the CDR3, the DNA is TGCAGCGTGGTGGGGGCAAATGGCTACACCTTC.